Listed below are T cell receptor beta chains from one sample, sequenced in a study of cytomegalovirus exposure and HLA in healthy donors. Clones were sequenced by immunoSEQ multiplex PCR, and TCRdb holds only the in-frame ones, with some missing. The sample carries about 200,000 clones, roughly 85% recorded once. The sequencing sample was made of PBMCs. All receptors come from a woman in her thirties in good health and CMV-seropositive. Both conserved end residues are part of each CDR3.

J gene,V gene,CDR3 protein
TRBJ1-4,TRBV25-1,CASSGGTGQTLFF
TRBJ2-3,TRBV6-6,CASSYSLRERADTQYF
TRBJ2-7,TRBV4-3,CASSQDRGQEEYF
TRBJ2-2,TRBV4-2,CASSQDLGTGNTGELFF
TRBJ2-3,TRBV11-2,CASSFGGRRTDTQYF
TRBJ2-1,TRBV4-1,CASSQSGLGGNEQFF
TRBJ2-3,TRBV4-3,CASSQEAQLRTDTQYF
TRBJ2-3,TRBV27,CASSLTGWADTQYF
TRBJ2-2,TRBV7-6,CASSLLGFGELFF
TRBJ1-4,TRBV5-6,CASSKLVTSNEKLFF
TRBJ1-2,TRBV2,CASSERSNYGYTF
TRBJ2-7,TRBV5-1,CASSPNEQYF
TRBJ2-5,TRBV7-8,CASSSRLAGVGETQYF
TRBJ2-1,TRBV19,CASSNRLPYNEQFF
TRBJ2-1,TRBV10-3,CASEVGTGKGDNEQFF
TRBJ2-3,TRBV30,CAWSPTGGTDTQYF